There are a few counts of the clone carrying this T cell receptor beta chain. The CDR3 has 15 residues. Germline CDR1 reads SGHDT; CDR2 reads YYEEEE. Losses at the gene ends were 0 bases for V and 8 bases for J; bases not matched to a gene: 2. These data originate in a study of blood T cell repertoires in COVID-19. On the study more broadly: Acute-phase and convalescent COVID-19 samples originated in the United States, Italy and Spain.

Using immunoSEQ multiplex PCR, the repertoire was profiled, and TCRdb retains in-frame clones only, with some absent. Here the sample spans 400,000 to 550,000 clones, 80% to 90% being singletons. The sequence came from a woman in her 30s with acute or convalescent COVID-19. Sequenced: peripheral blood. This sequence joins TRBV5-6 and TRBJ1-6; 10 nucleotides line up with TRBD1. The CDR3 protein is CASSLAGTGDSPLHF. The DNA for the CDR3 is TGTGCCAGCAGCTTGGCCGGGACAGGGGATTCACCCCTCCACTTT.